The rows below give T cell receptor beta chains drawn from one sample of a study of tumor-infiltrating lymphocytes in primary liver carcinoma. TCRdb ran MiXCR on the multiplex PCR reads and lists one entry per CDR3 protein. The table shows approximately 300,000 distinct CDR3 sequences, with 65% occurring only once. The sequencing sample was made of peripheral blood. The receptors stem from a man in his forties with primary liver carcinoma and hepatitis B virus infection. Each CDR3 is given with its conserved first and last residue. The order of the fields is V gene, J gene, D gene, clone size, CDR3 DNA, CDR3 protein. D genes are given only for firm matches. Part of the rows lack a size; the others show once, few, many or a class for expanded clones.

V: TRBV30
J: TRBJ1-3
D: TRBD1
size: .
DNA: TGTGCCTGGAGTCAACCGACAGGGTCTGTAAACACCATATATTTT
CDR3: CAWSQPTGSVNTIYF

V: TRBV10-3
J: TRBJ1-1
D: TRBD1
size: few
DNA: TGTGCCACCGCGGGACAGACGAACACTGAAGCTTTCTTT
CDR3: CATAGQTNTEAFF

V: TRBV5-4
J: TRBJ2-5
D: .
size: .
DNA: TGTGCCAGCACCAACCCGGGCGGGCTGGAGGTGACCCAGTACTTC
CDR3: CASTNPGGLEVTQYF

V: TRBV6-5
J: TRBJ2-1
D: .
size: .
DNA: TGTGCCAATACCAGGACAGGAGGGAACAATGAGCAGTTCTTC
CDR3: CANTRTGGNNEQFF

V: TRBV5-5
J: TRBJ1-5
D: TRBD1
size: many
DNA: TGTGCCAGCAGCTTGGAGCAGGGGGCGAACAATCAGCCCCAGCATTTT
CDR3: CASSLEQGANNQPQHF

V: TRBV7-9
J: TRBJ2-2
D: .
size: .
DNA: TGTTCCAGCAGCTCAACTGGACGAAACTGGGGCGGGGAGCTGTTTTTT
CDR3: CSSSSTGRNWGGELFF

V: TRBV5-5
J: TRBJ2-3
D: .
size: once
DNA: TGTGCCAGCAGCTTGGGCAGCGCAGATATGCAGTATTTT
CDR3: CASSLGSADMQYF

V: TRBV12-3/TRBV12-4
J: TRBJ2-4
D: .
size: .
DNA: TGTGCCAGCAGTTTGCGGGGGGACAGTAAAAACATTCAGTACTTC
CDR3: CASSLRGDSKNIQYF

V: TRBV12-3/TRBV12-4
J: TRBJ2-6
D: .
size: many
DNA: TGTGCCAGCCTGGAACACTCTGGGGCCAACGTCCTGACTTTC
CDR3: CASLEHSGANVLTF

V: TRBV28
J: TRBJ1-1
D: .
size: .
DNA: TGTGCCAGCAGGAGAACGGGGATAGCATTGAACACTGAAGCTTTCTTT
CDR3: CASRRTGIALNTEAFF

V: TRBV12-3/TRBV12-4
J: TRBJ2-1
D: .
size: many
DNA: TGTGCCAGCGGACTGGGAAGCTCCTACAATGAGCAGTTCTTC
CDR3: CASGLGSSYNEQFF

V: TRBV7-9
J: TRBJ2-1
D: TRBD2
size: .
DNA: TGTGCCAGCAGCCACGGACTAGCGGGAAATCATGAGCAGTTCTTC
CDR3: CASSHGLAGNHEQFF

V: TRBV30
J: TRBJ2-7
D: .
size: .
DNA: TGTGCCTGGAGGCAGGGCTACGAGCAGTACTTT
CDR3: CAWRQGYEQYF

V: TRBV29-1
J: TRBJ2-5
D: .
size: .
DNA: TGCTGCGTTGATCCGGGCCGAGAGACCCAATACTTC
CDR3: CCVDPGRETQYF

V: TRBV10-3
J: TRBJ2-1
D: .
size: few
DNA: TGTGCCATCAGTGTGGAGGAGAGCTCCTACAATGAGCAGTTCTTC
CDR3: CAISVEESSYNEQFF

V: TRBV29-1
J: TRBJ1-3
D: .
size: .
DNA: TGCAGCGGTAGATCGTCTAGAAACACCATATATTTT
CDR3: CSGRSSRNTIYF

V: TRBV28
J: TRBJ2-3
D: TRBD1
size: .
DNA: TGTGCCAGCAGTTCCTCCGGGACAGGGACATCAGATACGCAGTATTTT
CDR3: CASSSSGTGTSDTQYF

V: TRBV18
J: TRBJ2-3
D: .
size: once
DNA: TGTGCCAGCTCACCCCTTAGCATCGATACGCAGTATTTT
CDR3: CASSPLSIDTQYF

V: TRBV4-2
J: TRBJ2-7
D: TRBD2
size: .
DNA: TGTGCCAGCATGCGACTAGCGGGAGAGCTTGAGCAGTACTTC
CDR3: CASMRLAGELEQYF

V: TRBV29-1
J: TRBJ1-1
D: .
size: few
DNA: TGCAGCGCCGGGTATGGGCCGAACACTGAAGCTTTCTTC
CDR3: CSAGYGPNTEAFF

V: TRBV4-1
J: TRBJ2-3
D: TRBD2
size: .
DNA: TGCGCCAGCAGCCAAGAGGTGGCCGATAGCGGGGGCACAGATACGCAGTATTTT
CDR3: CASSQEVADSGGTDTQYF

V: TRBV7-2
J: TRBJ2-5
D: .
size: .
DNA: TGTGCCAGCAGCTTAGCAGCCGGGATAGGGCAGACCCAGTACTTC
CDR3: CASSLAAGIGQTQYF

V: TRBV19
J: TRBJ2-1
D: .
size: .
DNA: TGTGCCAGTAGACTACAGGGTCTCTCCTACAATGAGCAGTTCTTC
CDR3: CASRLQGLSYNEQFF

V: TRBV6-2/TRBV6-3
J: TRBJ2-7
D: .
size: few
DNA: TGTGCCAGCAGTTATCCCATCACCACCGGGGAGCAGTACTTC
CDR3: CASSYPITTGEQYF

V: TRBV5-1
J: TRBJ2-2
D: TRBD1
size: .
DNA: TGCGCCAGCAGCAAAGTGACAGGGAACACCGGGGAGCTGCTTTTT
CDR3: CASSKVTGNTGELLF

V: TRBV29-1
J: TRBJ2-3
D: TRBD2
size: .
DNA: TGCAGCGCACGGACTAGCGGGAGTTGGAGAGATACGCAGTATTTT
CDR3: CSARTSGSWRDTQYF

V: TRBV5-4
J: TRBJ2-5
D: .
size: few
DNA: TGTGCCAGCAGCGGATCGGGATCTGTCTTCCAAGAGACCCAGTACTTC
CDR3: CASSGSGSVFQETQYF

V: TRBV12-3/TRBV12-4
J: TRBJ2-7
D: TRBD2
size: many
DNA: TGTGCCAGCTTTCCCTCCGGGAGGGGCGGCTACGAGCAGTACTTC
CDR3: CASFPSGRGGYEQYF

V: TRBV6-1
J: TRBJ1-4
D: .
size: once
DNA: TGTGCCGGCAGCCCCACCGGGACGGATAATGAAAAACTGTTTTTT
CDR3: CAGSPTGTDNEKLFF

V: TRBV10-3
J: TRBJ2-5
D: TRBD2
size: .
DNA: TGTGCCATCAGTGTGAGTAGCGGGGGGGCCGTCGAGACCCAGTACTTC
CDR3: CAISVSSGGAVETQYF

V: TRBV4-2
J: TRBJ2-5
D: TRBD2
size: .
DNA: TGTACCAGCAGCCAAGGGGCACTAGCGGGGAACCAAGAGATCCAGTACTTC
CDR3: CTSSQGALAGNQEIQYF

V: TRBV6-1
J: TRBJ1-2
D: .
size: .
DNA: TGTGCCAGCAGTGAAATGGGATGCTCCTATGGCTACACCTTC
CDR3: CASSEMGCSYGYTF

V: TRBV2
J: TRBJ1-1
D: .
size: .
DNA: TGTGCCAGTAGCGAGACATGGTTGCCAGATTTT
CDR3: CASSETWLPDF

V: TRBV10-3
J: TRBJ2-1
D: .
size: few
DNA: TGTGCCATCAGTCCATCGACTACCCAAGACGATGAGCAGTTCTTC
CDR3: CAISPSTTQDDEQFF

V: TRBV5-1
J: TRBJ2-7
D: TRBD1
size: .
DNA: TGCACCAGCAACTCCGCGGACAGGGGACGCGAGCAGTACTTC
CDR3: CTSNSADRGREQYF

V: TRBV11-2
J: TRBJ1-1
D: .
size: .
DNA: TGTGCCAGCAGCTTAAGGCCGGGGGTAGCTGAAGCTCTCTTT
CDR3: CASSLRPGVAEALF

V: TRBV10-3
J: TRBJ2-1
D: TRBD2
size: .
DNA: TGCGCCATCAGTGATTCGACTAGCGGTTACAATGAGCAGTTCTTC
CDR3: CAISDSTSGYNEQFF

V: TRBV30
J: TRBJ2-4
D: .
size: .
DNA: TGTGCCTGGAGTAAGGAGGGGGCCAAAGACATTCAGTACTTC
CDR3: CAWSKEGAKDIQYF

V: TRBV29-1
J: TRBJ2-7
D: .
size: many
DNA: TGCAGCGTTCCCGAGTGGGGGGAGCAGTACTTC
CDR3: CSVPEWGEQYF

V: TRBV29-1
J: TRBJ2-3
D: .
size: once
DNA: TGCAGCGTTGAATACCGGGGGCTCACAGATACGGAGTATTTT
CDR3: CSVEYRGLTDTEYF

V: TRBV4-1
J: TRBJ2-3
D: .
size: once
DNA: TGCGCCAGCAGTCAAGATCCAGGCAGGGCAGATACGCAGTATTTT
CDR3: CASSQDPGRADTQYF

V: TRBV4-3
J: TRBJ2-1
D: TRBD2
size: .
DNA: TGCGCCAGCGGCCAAGAGCAACAAGCGGGAGGTTTGGATGAGCAGTTCTTC
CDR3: CASGQEQQAGGLDEQFF

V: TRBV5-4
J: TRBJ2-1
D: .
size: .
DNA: TGTGTCAGCAGCTCGTTAGCGGTGTCCTACAATGAGCAGTTCTTC
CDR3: CVSSSLAVSYNEQFF

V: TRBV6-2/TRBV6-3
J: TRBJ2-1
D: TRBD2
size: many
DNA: TGTGCCAGCAGTAGGCCGGGACTAGCGGCCTACAATGAGCAGTTCTTC
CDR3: CASSRPGLAAYNEQFF

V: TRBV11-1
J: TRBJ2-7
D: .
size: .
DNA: TGTGCCAGCAGTTTAGGAGGATACGAGCGGTACTTC
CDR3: CASSLGGYERYF

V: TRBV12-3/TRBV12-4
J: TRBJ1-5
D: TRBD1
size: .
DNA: TGTGCCAGCAGTTTAAAAGGACAGGTCAATCAGCACCAGCATTTT
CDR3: CASSLKGQVNQHQHF

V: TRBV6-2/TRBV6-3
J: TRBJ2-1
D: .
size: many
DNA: TGTGCCAGCAGAAAGGACGGGTACAATGAGCAGTTCTTC
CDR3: CASRKDGYNEQFF

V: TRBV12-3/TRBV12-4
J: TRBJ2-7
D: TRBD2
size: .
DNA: TGTGCCAGCAGTCCCTGCGGTAGGGGACTAGATTCCTACGAGCAGTACTTC
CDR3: CASSPCGRGLDSYEQYF

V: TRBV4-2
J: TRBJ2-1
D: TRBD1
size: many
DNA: TGTGCCAGCAGCCCCCAGGCCAGCGGACAGGACAATGAGCAGTTCTTC
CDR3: CASSPQASGQDNEQFF

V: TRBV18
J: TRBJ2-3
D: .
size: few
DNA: TGTGCCAGCTCACCGACAGATACGCAGTATTTT
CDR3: CASSPTDTQYF

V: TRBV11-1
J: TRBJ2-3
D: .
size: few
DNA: TGTGCCAGCAGCCCGGACAGTACAGATACGCAGTATTTT
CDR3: CASSPDSTDTQYF

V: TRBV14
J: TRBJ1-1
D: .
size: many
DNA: TGTGCCAGCAGTCCCTACCTCACTGAAGCTTTCTTT
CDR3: CASSPYLTEAFF

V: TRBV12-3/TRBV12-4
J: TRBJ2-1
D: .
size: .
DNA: TGTGCCAGCAGTCAGAGACAGGTGGCGAGCTCCTACAATGAGCAGTTCTTC
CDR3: CASSQRQVASSYNEQFF